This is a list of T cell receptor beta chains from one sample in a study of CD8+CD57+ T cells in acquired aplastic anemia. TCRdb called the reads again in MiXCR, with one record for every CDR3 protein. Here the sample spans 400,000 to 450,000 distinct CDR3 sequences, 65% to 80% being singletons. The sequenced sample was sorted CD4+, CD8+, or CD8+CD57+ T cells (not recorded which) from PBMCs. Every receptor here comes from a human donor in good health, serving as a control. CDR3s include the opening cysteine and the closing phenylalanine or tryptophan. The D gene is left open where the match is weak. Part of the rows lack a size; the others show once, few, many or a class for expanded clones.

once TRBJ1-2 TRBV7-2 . TGTGCCAGCAGCTTGCTTCAGGGAGCTAAGCCCCGCCACACCTTC CASSLLQGAKPRHTF
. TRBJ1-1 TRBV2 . TGCACCACCTCGCGGCTGGGGGGGACTGAAGCTTTCTTT CTTSRLGGTEAFF
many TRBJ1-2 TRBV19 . TGTGCCAGTAGTGGACAGTACTATGGCTACACCTTC CASSGQYYGYTF
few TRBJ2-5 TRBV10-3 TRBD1 TGTGCCACCGTGGACAGGGGGCAGGAGACCCAGTACTTC CATVDRGQETQYF
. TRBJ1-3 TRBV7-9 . TGTGCCAGCAGCCGGGTCGGGAACACCATATATTTT CASSRVGNTIYF
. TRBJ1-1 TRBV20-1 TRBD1 TGCAGTTCCGGGACAGGGGCAACTGAAGCTTTCTTT CSSGTGATEAFF
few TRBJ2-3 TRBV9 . TGTGCCAGCAGCGTAGGACAGCCAGATGCGCAATATTTT CASSVGQPDAQYF
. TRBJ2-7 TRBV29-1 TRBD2 TGCAGCGTCTACGGGGACTACGCCCAGTACTTC CSVYGDYAQYF
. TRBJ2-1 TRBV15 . TGTGCCACCAGCAGCCAATGGGGGCCCCGTCACAATGAGCAGTTCTTC CATSSQWGPRHNEQFF
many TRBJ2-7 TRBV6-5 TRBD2 TGTGCCAGCAGTTACCGGAGACCGGGACTACCAAGTCATGCCTACGAGCAGTACTTC CASSYRRPGLPSHAYEQYF
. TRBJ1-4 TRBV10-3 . TGTGCCATCAACCCCCTGGGGAATAGTGAAAAACTGTTTTTT CAINPLGNSEKLFF
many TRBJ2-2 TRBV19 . TGTGCCAGTATTATCGGTGATCGGACCGGGGAGCTGTTTTTT CASIIGDRTGELFF
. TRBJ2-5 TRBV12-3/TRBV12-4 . TGTGCCAGCAGTTTCGCGTTACAAGAGACCCAGTACTTC CASSFALQETQYF
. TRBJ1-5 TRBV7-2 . TGTGCCAGCAGCTTAGACAACAATAGGGAGCAGCCTCAGCATTTT CASSLDNNREQPQHF
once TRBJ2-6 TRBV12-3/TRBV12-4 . TGTGCCAGCAGTGGTTTCGTCGTGGGGAGCGGGCCCAACGTCCTGACTTTC CASSGFVVGSGPNVLTF
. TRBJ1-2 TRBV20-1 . TGCAGCGCTAGAGACGTAGCGGGATGGACCTTC CSARDVAGWTF
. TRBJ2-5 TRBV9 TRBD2 TGTGCCAGCAGTGTAGGGCTCGCGGGAGCGTGGGGGACCCAGTACTTC CASSVGLAGAWGTQYF
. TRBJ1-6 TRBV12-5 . TGTGCTAGTGGTTTCAGGGGAGTCGGGTCACCCCTCCACTTT CASGFRGVGSPLHF
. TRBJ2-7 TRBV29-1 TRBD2 TGCAGCGTTAGACTAGCGGGAGGATCCGAGCAGTACTTC CSVRLAGGSEQYF
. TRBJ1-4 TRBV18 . TGTGCCAGCTCACCACGCCCCAGGCAGGTTTCTGAAAAACCGTTTTTT CASSPRPRQVSEKPFF
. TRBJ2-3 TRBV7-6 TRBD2 TGTGCCAGCAGCTTAGGACTAGCGGGGGCGGCGGATACGCAGTATTTT CASSLGLAGAADTQYF
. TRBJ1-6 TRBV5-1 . TGCGCCAGCAGCTTTACGCCACAGGGAGAAGGGTCACCCCTCCACTTT CASSFTPQGEGSPLHF
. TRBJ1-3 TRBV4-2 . TGTGCCAGCAGCCCTACGCCAGCGGGAAACACCATATATTTT CASSPTPAGNTIYF
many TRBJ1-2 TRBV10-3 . TGTGCCATCAGTGAGGCGGGTTTCTATGGCTACACCTTC CAISEAGFYGYTF
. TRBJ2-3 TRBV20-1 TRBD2 TGCAGTGCTTGGACTAGCGGGGGGCACACAGATACGCAGTATTTT CSAWTSGGHTDTQYF
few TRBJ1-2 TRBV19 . TGTGCCAGTAGTATTGGGGTTTCCTATGGCTACACCTTC CASSIGVSYGYTF
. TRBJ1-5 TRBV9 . TGTGCCAGCAGCTTAGACGGAGGGCCCCTGCATTTT CASSLDGGPLHF
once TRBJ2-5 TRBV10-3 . TGTGCCATCAGGTACACGTTAGAGGATGGCAGGCAGTACTTC CAIRYTLEDGRQYF
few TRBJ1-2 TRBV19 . TGTGCCAGTAGTATAGTAGGGAGGGTTGGCTACACCTTC CASSIVGRVGYTF
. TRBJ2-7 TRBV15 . TGTGCCACCAGCAGAGATACAGGCGCGTACGAGCAGTACTTC CATSRDTGAYEQYF
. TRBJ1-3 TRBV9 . TGTGCCAGCAGACCCCCCAACCAGAGCACCACCATATATTTT CASRPPNQSTTIYF
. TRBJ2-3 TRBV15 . TGTGCCACCAGCAGTGACTCGGCGGGGGCAGTTTCGTTGTATTTT CATSSDSAGAVSLYF
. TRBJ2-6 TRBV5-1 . TGTGCCAGCAGCCTATTTGGGACGAACGTCCTGACTTTC CASSLFGTNVLTF
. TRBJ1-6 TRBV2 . TGTGCCAGCAGCTTAGGGGCGGATAATAATCAAATCCACTTT CASSLGADNNQIHF
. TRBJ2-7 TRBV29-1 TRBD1 TGCAGCGTTGGCGGGAGACAGGGGGACGAGCAGTACTTC CSVGGRQGDEQYF
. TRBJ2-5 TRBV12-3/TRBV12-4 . TGTGCCTGCAGCCCCATCTCGTACCAAGAGACCCAGTACTTC CACSPISYQETQYF
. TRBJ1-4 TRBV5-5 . TGTGCCACCAGCATAGATCCCTGGCCAACTAATGAAAAACTGTTTTTT CATSIDPWPTNEKLFF
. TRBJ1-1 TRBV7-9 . TGTGCCAGCAGCGTACAGAATGGGGAAAAACTGTTTTTTTTT CASSVQNGEKLFFF
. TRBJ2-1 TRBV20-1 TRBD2 TGCAGTGCCGGGACTAGATGCCACAATGAGCAGTTCTTC CSAGTRCHNEQFF
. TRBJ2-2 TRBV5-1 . TGTGCCAGCAGCTTGGGGCAGAACTATAGCGGGGAGCTGTTTTTT CASSLGQNYSGELFF
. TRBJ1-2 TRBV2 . TGTGCCAGCAGTGGCGGGGGGAGCGCTGGCTATGGCTTCACCTTC CASSGGGSAGYGFTF
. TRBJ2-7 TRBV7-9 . TGTGCCAGCAGCTTAGAACCTAACAGCCACCAGTACTTC CASSLEPNSHQYF
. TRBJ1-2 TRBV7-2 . TGTGCCAGCAGTTTTGGGTCAGGTAACGAGCAGTACACCTTC CASSFGSGNEQYTF
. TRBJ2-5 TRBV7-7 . TGTGCCAGCAGCTTACAGTACGAAGAGACCCAGTACACCCAGTACTTC CASSLQYEETQYTQYF
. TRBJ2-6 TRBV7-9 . TGTGCCAGCAGCTTATCAATGCTCACCCCCCCACTTTGGACTTTC CASSLSMLTPPLWTF
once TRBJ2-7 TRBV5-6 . TGTGCCAGCAGCCAATACGTAGGGCGCGAGCAGTACTTC CASSQYVGREQYF
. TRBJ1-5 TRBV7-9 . TGTGCCAGCAGCTTGGGGGGTGGGGGTGCCAGTGAGAACTTT CASSLGGGGASENF
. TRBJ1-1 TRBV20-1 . TGCAGTGCTAGAGTCCAAAACTACGTTGCTTTCTTT CSARVQNYVAFF
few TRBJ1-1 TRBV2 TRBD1 TGTGCCAGCACGGATGGACAGGGCGGGACTGAAGCTTTCTTT CASTDGQGGTEAFF
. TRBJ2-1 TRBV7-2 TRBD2 TGTGCCAGCAGCCCATCGGGGGGGCATGAGCAGTTCTTC CASSPSGGHEQFF
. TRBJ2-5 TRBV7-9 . TGTGCCAGCAGCTTGATCGGGGACCAAATGACCCAGTACTTC CASSLIGDQMTQYF
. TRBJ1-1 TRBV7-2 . TGTGCGGAAAACAGGAGCCCTAACACTGAAGCTTTCTTT CAENRSPNTEAFF
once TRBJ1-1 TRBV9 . TGTGCCAGCAGCGTAAGTACGAACACTGAAGCTTTCTTCTTT CASSVSTNTEAFFF
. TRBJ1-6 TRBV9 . TGTGCCAGCAGCATCAGTCCGGACGGTGGATCACCCCTCCACTTT CASSISPDGGSPLHF